The rows below give T cell receptor beta chains drawn from one sample of a study of T-cell memory formation after mild COVID-19. MiXCR, run by TCRdb on the 5' RACE reads, gives a single entry per CDR3 protein. The repertoire holds tens of thousands of distinct CDR3 sequences, with 9.5% to 15% as singletons. Input material: PBMCs or a T cell subset sorted from them (not recorded which). These receptors were obtained from a man aged 18-30 years who had mild COVID-19 (a few samples of this study predate the infection). Cell type and time point are not known. The CDR3 runs from the conserved cysteine through the conserved F or W. The D gene is left open where the match is weak. Clone size is given for some rows only: seen once, a few or many times, or a class if the clone is expanded.

TRBD1,TRBV27,TRBJ2-7,few,TGTGCCAGCAGCGGGACAGGGGGCCGAAACGAGCAGTACTTC,CASSGTGGRNEQYF
.,TRBV7-8,TRBJ1-5,.,TGTGCCAGCAGCTTAGTATGGCCTTCTAGAAGTCAGCCCCAGCATTTT,CASSLVWPSRSQPQHF
.,TRBV4-3,TRBJ2-1,.,TGCGCCAGCAGCCAAGGCGCCAACCCCGGGGAGCAGTTCTTC,CASSQGANPGEQFF
.,TRBV4-2,TRBJ2-1,few,TGTGCCAGCAGCCAAGGGGAGTCGCGGCTAGCGCCATACAATGAGCAGTTCTTC,CASSQGESRLAPYNEQFF
.,TRBV11-2,TRBJ2-3,.,TGTGCCAGCAGCTTCTCGGGCACAATAGATACGCAGTATTTT,CASSFSGTIDTQYF
.,TRBV15,TRBJ2-2,.,TGTGCCACCAGCCTGGGGCCCGGCGCCGGGGAGCTGTTTTTT,CATSLGPGAGELFF
TRBD1,TRBV5-1,TRBJ2-7,many,TGCGCCAGCAGCTCAGGGGGCGAGCAGTACTTC,CASSSGGEQYF
.,TRBV7-9,TRBJ1-6,.,TGTGCCAGCAGCTTAAGGGGGAATAATTCACCCCTCCACTTT,CASSLRGNNSPLHF
.,TRBV5-1,TRBJ1-3,few,TGCGCCAGCAGCTTGGGGGCCGGGGGCCGCTCTGGAAACACCATATATTTT,CASSLGAGGRSGNTIYF
.,TRBV4-3,TRBJ1-1,few,TGCGCCAGCAGCCAAGACCAGACAGTTTGGAACACTGAAGCTTTCTTT,CASSQDQTVWNTEAFF
.,TRBV7-3,TRBJ1-5,.,TGTGCCAGCAGCCCCTATTGGGGGGGGCCCCAGCATTTT,CASSPYWGGPQHF
.,TRBV6-6,TRBJ2-1,few,TGTGCCAGCACCAGTAGGGTGGGTTGGGCCCCCTACAATGAGCAGTTCTTC,CASTSRVGWAPYNEQFF
.,TRBV30,TRBJ1-1,.,TGTGCCTGGAGTGGGGGGCGCGGCGAAGCTTTCTTT,CAWSGGRGEAFF
.,TRBV11-1,TRBJ2-1,few,TGTGCCAGCAGCTCCTCGGGAAACAGGAATGAGCAGTTCTTC,CASSSSGNRNEQFF
TRBD1,TRBV6-5,TRBJ1-1,.,TGTGCCAGCAGGCTCGGGACAGTTTCTGAAGCTTTCTTT,CASRLGTVSEAFF
TRBD2,TRBV7-2,TRBJ2-3,few,TGTGCCAGCAGCCTAACACTAGCGGGGGGGCTGAAAGATACGCAGTATTTT,CASSLTLAGGLKDTQYF
.,TRBV4-2,TRBJ2-1,many,TGTGCCAGCAGCCAAGATAATGGAGGCCCCAATGAGCAGTTCTTC,CASSQDNGGPNEQFF
.,TRBV5-5,TRBJ1-2,.,TGTGCCAGCAAGGAGGGAGGCCCATTCTACACCTTC,CASKEGGPFYTF
.,TRBV19,TRBJ1-1,.,TGTGCCAGTAGTATAGGGGGCCTTAACACTGGAGCTTTCTTT,CASSIGGLNTGAFF
TRBD2,TRBV7-2,TRBJ2-1,.,TGTGCCAGCAGCGCCGGGACTAGCAATGAGCAGTTCTTC,CASSAGTSNEQFF
.,TRBV20-1,TRBJ2-2,few,TGCAGTGCTAGGGGCATCGACACCGGGGAGCTGTTTTTT,CSARGIDTGELFF
TRBD1,TRBV5-5,TRBJ2-3,.,TGTGCCAGCAGCTTCAGGGACAGGGATATGGATACGCAGTATTTT,CASSFRDRDMDTQYF
.,TRBV4-1,TRBJ1-2,few,TGCGCCAGCAACGGTCCAGGGAGAGGTCCGGAGGGCTACACCTTC,CASNGPGRGPEGYTF
.,TRBV7-9,TRBJ2-2,many,TGTGCCAGCAGCAGCCGACTAGATACGACCGGGGAGCTGTTTTTT,CASSSRLDTTGELFF
.,TRBV6-2/TRBV6-3,TRBJ2-5,.,TGTGCCAGCAGTTTGGTGCGGACGGGTTACGAGACCCAGTACTTC,CASSLVRTGYETQYF
.,TRBV3-1,TRBJ1-5,few,TGTGCCAGCAGCCAAGAAGGCGACGGCGTGAATCAGCCCCAGCATTTT,CASSQEGDGVNQPQHF
.,TRBV20-1,TRBJ2-2,.,TGCAGTGCTAAGGTGCTGGCGGTTGGCGGGGAGCTGTTTTTT,CSAKVLAVGGELFF
TRBD1,TRBV7-9,TRBJ1-2,few,TGTGCCAGCAGCCCGACAGGGGGCGAAGCTAACTATGGCTACACCTTC,CASSPTGGEANYGYTF
.,TRBV6-2/TRBV6-3,TRBJ2-5,.,TGTGCCAGCAGTTACAGAGACAGGAAGGATGAGACCCAGTACTTC,CASSYRDRKDETQYF
.,TRBV7-2,TRBJ2-1,once,TGTGCCAGCAACGAGGGAGCGATCAATGAGCAGTTCTTC,CASNEGAINEQFF
TRBD2,TRBV4-2,TRBJ2-1,.,TGTGCCAGCAGCCAAGCTGGGACTAGCGGTTACAATGAGCAGTTCTTC,CASSQAGTSGYNEQFF
.,TRBV4-1,TRBJ2-4,few,TGCGCCAGCAGCCAAGCCATTACAGGCAGCAAAAACATTCAGTACTTC,CASSQAITGSKNIQYF
TRBD1,TRBV20-1,TRBJ1-1,.,TGCAGTGCTCCAGACAGGGGTTTGAACACTGAAGCTTTCTTT,CSAPDRGLNTEAFF
.,TRBV29-1,TRBJ2-3,few,TGCAGCGTTGTAGGTCTACAGGCAGATACGCAGTATTTT,CSVVGLQADTQYF
TRBD1,TRBV9,TRBJ2-3,.,TGTGCCAGCAGCGTTTACAGGGGAAGCACAGATACGCAGTATTTT,CASSVYRGSTDTQYF
.,TRBV12-3/TRBV12-4,TRBJ1-1,.,TGTGCCAGCCGCACGGGGGGGATTACTGGCGCTTTCTTT,CASRTGGITGAFF
.,TRBV3-1,TRBJ2-3,.,TGTGCCAGCAGCCTTTTTAGAGAAGGGAATCTAGATACGCAGTATTTT,CASSLFREGNLDTQYF
.,TRBV27,TRBJ2-5,.,TGTGCCAGCAGTTTATTCGGTTTGGGCTGGACAGGGACTAAAGAGACCCAGTACTTC,CASSLFGLGWTGTKETQYF
.,TRBV15,TRBJ2-2,few,TGTGCCACCAGCCTTTTCGGATTCGGGGAGCTGTTTTTT,CATSLFGFGELFF
TRBD2,TRBV18,TRBJ2-3,few,TGTGCCAGCTCACCCGCTAGCGGGGGGGCTCAAGATACGCAGTATTTT,CASSPASGGAQDTQYF
.,TRBV4-1,TRBJ2-1,few,TGCGCCAGCAGCCAAATTACAGGTCAGTTCAGTGAGCAGTTCTTC,CASSQITGQFSEQFF
.,TRBV7-9,TRBJ2-4,.,TGTGCCAGCAGCTTAGGACCCGGACTAGCCAAAAACATTCAGTACTTC,CASSLGPGLAKNIQYF
.,TRBV4-1,TRBJ1-5,.,TGCGCCAGCAGCCAAGAGATCGGGGACTCCCAGCCCCAGCATTTT,CASSQEIGDSQPQHF
.,TRBV20-1,TRBJ1-6,few,TGCAGTGCTCCCGTCCCCCAACCGGGGCCCCGCCGGGGTTCACCCCTCCACTTT,CSAPVPQPGPRRGSPLHF
.,TRBV7-9,TRBJ2-5,many,TGTGCCAGCAGAATCGGGGTCCAAGAGACCCAGTACTTC,CASRIGVQETQYF
.,TRBV7-2,TRBJ2-1,few,TGTGCCAGCAGCCCGACGGATTACAATGAGCAGTTCTTC,CASSPTDYNEQFF
.,TRBV15,TRBJ1-3,few,TGTGCCACCAGGGGGGCCAACACCATATATTTT,CATRGANTIYF
.,TRBV27,TRBJ2-7,many,TGTGCCAGCAGTTCGTCCGGGACGGGAGACTACGAGCAGTACTTC,CASSSSGTGDYEQYF
TRBD1,TRBV4-1,TRBJ1-2,few,TGCGCCAGCAGCCAAGTGGGAGGGGACAGCCACTATGGCTACACCTTC,CASSQVGGDSHYGYTF
TRBD2,TRBV7-9,TRBJ2-7,.,TGTGCCAGCAGCACGCCCGGGACTAGCGGGTCCGAGCAGTACTTC,CASSTPGTSGSEQYF
TRBD2,TRBV9,TRBJ2-3,.,TGTGCCAGCAGCCCGAGCCCTAGGACTAGCGGCACAGATACGCAGTATTTT,CASSPSPRTSGTDTQYF